A single TCR beta chain is shown here with its context. The table lists this clonotype with many counts. This clone's antigen is unknown. One base away there is no much larger clone; base qualities are not given. These data come from a study of neurological immune-mediated disorders (dated by TCRdb to between 2019 and 2020). Study-level background: The study compared peripheral blood TCR-beta repertoires of HTLV-I-associated myelopathy (HAM/TSP) patients, multiple sclerosis patients and healthy controls using UMI-based sequencing. The cohort comprised about 70 subjects: 14 HAM/TSP patients, around 34 multiple sclerosis patients and around 20 healthy controls. Alongside PBMC samples, the set of approximately 100 TCR-beta libraries contained longitudinal samples, technical triplicates, and paired CD4+ and CD8+ T-cell subsets that had been sorted. On the study overall, not on this receptor specifically: Across subjects, expanded clones never shared an identical CDR3 amino acid sequence, which suggests that the TCR-beta repertoires in every group were private. TCR clonal expansion was greatest in HAM/TSP patients and smallest in MS patients, who ranked below even healthy controls.

Healthy controls were blood bank volunteers in Maryland, USA. For the unsorted PBMC libraries, 2 million PBMCs were stored in RNAlater at -80 degrees C until RNA extraction and were used to generate the libraries. Peripheral blood was subjected to Ficoll-Hypaque density gradient centrifugation to isolate PBMCs, which were then cryopreserved in liquid nitrogen. cDNA was synthesized by template-switch 5'RACE using a primer carrying a 10-nucleotide random unique molecular identifier by which each TCR transcript was tagged. Over 180 million TCR-beta sequences, covering 15-18 subjects, were produced in each sequencing run. Total RNA was extracted with the RNeasy kit. The KAPA Real-time Library Amplification kit was used to amplify TCR-beta VDJ regions with primers for the TCR constant region and the 5'RACE anchor. A first PCR added sample indexes and Illumina adaptors, and a second PCR then raised library yield. The roughly 650 bp TCR product was size-selected on a 2% E-gel SizeSelection system after Ampure bead purification. Before pooling, library quality was assessed on a Bioanalyzer, concentration was determined with Qubit, and library quantification was performed with the Kapa Library Quantification kit. An Illumina HiSeq 2500 sequenced the libraries paired-end 2 x 150 bp. To increase sequence diversity, 25-30% phiX was spiked into each library pool. The source study handled its data this way. Quality-filtered reads were processed with the UMI-based MiGEC pipeline, which removed over 75% of raw TCR sequences during error correction. VDJ genes were aligned to IMGT germline references, and clonotypes were defined by unique CDR3 amino acid sequence plus V-J genes. Clonal expansion, Shannon diversity and CDR3 relatedness (CalcPairwiseDistances, ClusterSamples) were evaluated with VDJtools, and phylogenetic trees were built with CLCbio workbench. Expanded clones were defined as having at least 8 unique UMIs, based on coefficient-of-variation modelling across technical triplicates. TCRdb itself trimmed the public reads at Q25 with fastp, ran MiXCR and retained productive beta chains. Here each entry gathers all rows of one CDR3 protein and keeps the most common genes and DNA. For this entry, the V and J calls and clone size follow TCRdb and not the study's own pipeline. This sample comprises approximately 30,000 distinct CDR3 sequences, more than 6.5% of them detected only once. About 9% of the sample is held by the ten biggest clonotypes.

Including cysteine and phenylalanine, the CDR3 has 15 amino acids. Just the 45-base CDR3 DNA is kept, in frame starting at base 1. Trimming costs V 5 bases and J 0 bases, and their ends lie 11 bases apart. Taken from the germline V gene (reference sequence), the CDR1 and CDR2 loops are SEHNR and FQNEAQ. The TCR was taken from a woman aged 45-65 years in good health. Source material: PBMCs. Recombination connected TRBV7-9 to TRBJ1-5; perhaps TRBD1 is the D gene, with 5 bases matching. The CDR3 region: CASSLGHFSNQPQHF. The base sequence is TGTGCCAGCAGCCTAGGACACTTTAGCAATCAGCCCCAGCATTTT.